Below, 18 T cell receptor beta chains from the same sample are listed, as sequenced in a study of cytomegalovirus exposure and HLA in healthy donors (dated by TCRdb to about 2017). The library was made by the immunoSEQ multiplex PCR assay. The multiplex PCR relied on a mix of 60 forward primers for TCR Vbeta segments and 13 reverse primers for TCR Jbeta segments. TCRdb re-hosts the immuneACCESS table, in-frame sequences only. Its copies lack some clones; in the studies checked, an unresolved V gene accounts for under half of them, and the cause for the rest is not known. The data table for this sample lists roughly 100,000 clones. Of the sample, 3.4% falls within the top ten clones. Sequencing was done on a sample of PBMCs. These receptors were collected from a woman aged 30 to 39 in good health and CMV-seronegative.

The chain is built from TRBV6-5 and TRBJ1-5, with TRBD1 matching 9 bases. Germline CDR1 MNHEY, CDR2 SVGAGI. The CDR3 has 15 amino acids. The J segment lost 7 bases and the V segment lost 0 bases, leaving 4 bases of the junction unmatched. The CDR3 reads CASSYSWTGEQPQHF. The CDR3 DNA sequence: TGTGCCAGCAGTTACTCCTGGACAGGGGAACAGCCCCAGCATTTT.

The chain links TRBV9 to TRBJ2-7; D is unresolved. The germline V gene encodes CDR1 SGDLS and CDR2 YYNGEE. V lost 2 bases and J 2 bases, leaving 14 bases between the germline ends. The CDR3 has 15 residues. CDR3 in amino acids: CASSVRDNGPYEQYF. CDR3 DNA: TGTGCCAGCAGCGTTCGCGACAACGGCCCCTACGAGCAGTACTTC.

This chain uses TRBV7-3 with TRBJ1-4; 7 bases are a match to TRBD1. The length of the CDR3 is 16 residues. Losses at the gene ends were 1 base for V and 6 bases for J; bases not matched to a gene: 8. Germline V lookup: CDR1 SGHTA, CDR2 FQGTGA. The CDR3 is CASSLNGRGTYEKLFF. DNA for the CDR3: TGTGCCAGCAGCTTAAACGGCAGGGGGACTTATGAAAAACTGTTTTTT.

The gene calls are TRBV29-1 and TRBJ2-7, with TRBD1 as a possible D gene (5 bases). From germline, CDR1 is SQVTM and CDR2 ANQGSEA. The V and J ends lost 7 bases and 6 bases respectively, with 16 bases between them. The CDR3 extends over 12 amino acids. DNA for the CDR3: TGCAGCGCCCGTGGGGCCCTCCCCGAGCAGTACTTC. This sequence encodes CSARGALPEQYF.

V usage is TRBV5-4 and J usage is TRBJ2-2; 10 positions match TRBD2. The CDR3 totals 15 residues. The germline gives CDR1 SGHNT, CDR2 YYREEE (reference sequence). Trimming cost V 2 bases and J 4 bases; bases outside gene matches: 2. The CDR3 sequence is CASSFWTSGTGELFF. CDR3 DNA: TGTGCCAGCAGCTTTTGGACTAGCGGCACCGGGGAGCTGTTTTTT.

This chain uses TRBV10-3 with TRBJ1-1; 7 bases are shared with TRBD1. J gave up 8 bases and V 11 bases, and 8 bases lay outside the gene matches. This CDR3 region has 11 residues. CDR1 ENHRY and CDR2 SYGVKD come from the germline V gene. The CDR3 DNA follows: TGTGCCTCTCTGGCACAGGGGGAAGCTTTCTTT. Residues: CASLAQGEAFF.

The V call is TRBV28, the J call TRBJ2-1, with D possibly matching TRBD2 (6 bases). This CDR3 spans 13 amino acids. V was trimmed by 7 bases and J by 8 bases, leaving 15 bases between them. Germline assignment: CDR1 MDHEN and CDR2 SYDVKM. The CDR3, as DNA: TGTGCCAGCACGTTATGGCCGGGGGATGAGCAGTTCTTC. It is translated as CASTLWPGDEQFF.

The V call is TRBV5-1, the J call TRBJ2-7; D gene unclear. Trimming shortened V by 0 bases and J by 3 bases, and 7 bases separated the two germline ends. This CDR3 is 13 amino acids long. CDR1 and CDR2 from the germline V gene are SGHRS and YFSETQ. CDR3 amino acids: CASSLDISYEQYF. The CDR3, as DNA: TGCGCCAGCAGCTTGGATATCAGCTACGAGCAGTACTTC.

The gene calls are TRBV5-1 and TRBJ1-4, with D tentatively TRBD1 (6 bases). Germline-derived CDR1 and CDR2 are SGHRS and YFSETQ. The CDR3 loop spans 13 amino acids. V lost 6 bases, J lost 4 bases, and 10 bases lay in between. CDR3 nucleotides: TGCGCCAGCATGGCAGGGGTTAATGAAAAACTGTTTTTT. Its protein product is CASMAGVNEKLFF.

V gene TRBV4-1 combines with J gene TRBJ2-3, with 8 bases that match TRBD2. This CDR3 is built from 17 residues. Per germline, CDR1 MGHRA and CDR2 YSYEKL. V lost 6 bases and J lost 1; bases outside the gene matches: 12. This CDR3 is CASRSSGRGAGTDTQYF. The CDR3 bases are TGCGCCAGCAGATCTTCTGGGCGGGGGGCTGGCACAGATACGCAGTATTTT.

This chain connects TRBV19 to TRBJ2-7, with D perhaps TRBD2 (5 bases). The length of the CDR3 is 15 residues. Trimming removed 3 bases at V and 0 bases at J, with 12 bases between. Germline CDR1 reads LNHDA; CDR2 reads SQIVND (reference sequence). The CDR3 sequence is CASSMIGSVSYEQYF. CDR3 DNA sequence: TGTGCCAGTAGTATGATTGGGAGTGTCTCCTACGAGCAGTACTTC.

This chain joins TRBV27 and TRBJ2-3; 10 bases agree with TRBD1. Germline lookup yields CDR1 MNHEY and CDR2 SMNVEV (reference sequence). Trimming removed 3 bases from V and 2 bases from J; junction bases left unmatched: 5. This CDR3 is built from 16 residues. CDR3 residues: CASSFQGQGNTDTQYF. The CDR3, as DNA: TGTGCCAGCAGTTTTCAGGGACAGGGGAACACAGATACGCAGTATTTT.

The V and J genes are TRBV7-3 and TRBJ2-3, with 8 bases identical to TRBD1. CDR1 and CDR2 (germline): SGHTA, FQGTGA. V lost 5 bases and J lost 4; bases outside the gene matches: 5. The CDR3 sequence is 14 residues long. CDR3 in amino acids: CASSPTGESDTQYF. CDR3 bases: TGTGCCAGCAGCCCGACAGGGGAATCAGATACGCAGTATTTT.

The J gene is TRBJ2-5, the V gene TRBV27; tentatively, D is TRBD1 (5 bases). The DNA end favors TRBJ2-7, so the J call may be wrong. In germline, CDR1 is MNHEY, CDR2 SMNVEV (reference sequence). The CDR3 has 13 residues. The DNA of the CDR3 is TGTGCCAGCAGTTTGAAGACAGCTTACGAGCAGTACTTC. Translation gives CASSLKTAYEQYF.

The V gene is TRBV19, the J gene TRBJ2-1; 9 bases line up with TRBD1. The CDR3 spans 14 residues. Germline lookup yields CDR1 LNHDA and CDR2 SQIVND (reference sequence). J gave up 2 bases and V 8 bases, and 4 bases lay outside the gene matches. This CDR3 is CASSRTGAYNEQFF. For the CDR3, the DNA is TGTGCCAGTTCTAGGACAGGGGCCTACAATGAGCAGTTCTTC.

The chain couples TRBV19 to TRBJ2-5, with 7 bases fitting TRBD1. Germline-derived CDR1 and CDR2 are LNHDA and SQIVND (reference sequence). V was clipped by 5 bases and J by 2 bases; unmatched bases: 5. The length of the CDR3 is 14 residues. The CDR3 is CASSVRRGQETQYF. CDR3 DNA: TGTGCCAGTAGTGTCCGCAGGGGGCAAGAGACCCAGTACTTC.

V is TRBV27 and J is TRBJ1-6; the match to TRBD1 covers 9 bases. The CDR3 is 15 amino acids. Germline values: CDR1 MNHEY, CDR2 SMNVEV (reference sequence). With 5 bases clipped from V and 9 bases from J, the junction kept 8 bases outside the gene matches. The CDR3 DNA is TGTGCCAGCAGTATACAGGGGGCCCCGGGTTCACCCCTCCACTTT. It specifies CASSIQGAPGSPLHF.

The rearrangement uses TRBV6-5 and TRBJ1-6, with D tentatively TRBD1 (5 bases). The CDR3 is 14 amino acids. Between the trimmed V and J ends, which lost 3 bases and 8 bases, there was a span of 11 bases. The germline gives CDR1 MNHEY, CDR2 SVGAGI. CDR3 nucleotide sequence: TGTGCCAGCAGTTATGACGGGGGGGATTCACCCCTCCACTTT. As protein: CASSYDGGDSPLHF.